One sample yielded the 29 T cell receptor beta chains listed below, sequenced in a study of blood T cell repertoires in COVID-19. Libraries were prepared by immunoSEQ multiplex PCR; TCRdb keeps only in-frame clonotypes and omits some of them. Seen here are around 190,000 clones, 81% observed once, and the top ten hold approximately 11%. The sequencing input was peripheral blood. The receptors originated from a woman in her thirties or forties with COVID-19, enrolled during active disease.

The chain joins TRBV7-9 to TRBJ1-3, with D perhaps matching TRBD1 (6 bases). The CDR3 is 12 residues long. Germline V CDR1 and CDR2: SEHNR, FQNEAQ (reference sequence). Trimming left V 9 bases short and J 1 base short, with 7 bases between. DNA of the CDR3: TGTGCCAGTCAGGGGTCTGGAAACACCATATATTTT. This gives the protein CASQGSGNTIYF.

The chain combines TRBV30 with TRBJ1-1; 7 bases are shared with TRBD1. This CDR3 region has 14 residues. V was clipped by 0 bases and J by 11 bases; unmatched bases: 12. Per germline, CDR1 GTSNPN and CDR2 SVGIG (reference sequence). CDR3 coding DNA: TGTGCCTGGAGTGTATTCCAGGGGGGCGGCGGGGCTTTCTTT. Translating gives CAWSVFQGGGGAFF.

The rearrangement links TRBV2 to TRBJ2-3; 7 nucleotides align to TRBD1. Trimming cost V 6 bases and J 6 bases; bases outside gene matches: 6. The germline CDR1 and CDR2 sequences are SNHLY and FYNNEI. The CDR3 consists of 13 residues. CDR3 in amino acids: CASRGQVGDTQYF. CDR3 DNA sequence: TGTGCCAGCAGAGGACAGGTTGGGGATACGCAGTATTTT.

The chain has TRBV20-1 and TRBJ2-5, with D hard to call. V shed 7 bases and J shed 2 bases, with 8 bases lying between them. Germline V gene data show CDR1 as DFQATT and CDR2 as SNEGSKA (reference sequence). This CDR3 contains 11 residues. As DNA, the CDR3 is TGCAGTGGTCAGCGTCAAGAGACCCAGTACTTC. This encodes CSGQRQETQYF.

V gene TRBV10-2 combines with J gene TRBJ2-4; possibly TRBD1 for D (5 bases). Trimming shortened V by 6 bases and J by 8 bases, and 14 bases separated the two germline ends. CDR3 length equals 13 residues. Looked up from germline, CDR1 is WSHSY and CDR2 is SAAADI. DNA of the CDR3: TGCGCCAGCAGAATGGGGTTAGGGGACATTCAGTACTTC. Translated: CASRMGLGDIQYF.

The chain links TRBV7-3 to TRBJ2-1; the D gene is possibly TRBD2 (5 bases). The CDR3 contains 16 residues. V gave up 2 bases and J gave up 5 bases, with 16 bases separating them. Germline values: CDR1 SGHTA, CDR2 FQGTGA. The CDR3 bases are TGTGCCAGCAGCTTAGGAGGCGGCCTACTAAACAATGAGCAGTTCTTC. Translated: CASSLGGGLLNNEQFF.

The rearrangement uses TRBV15 and TRBJ2-1; 8 positions agree with TRBD2. V shed 0 bases and J 4 bases; nucleotides not matched to a gene: 2. The CDR3 extends over 15 amino acids. CDR1 LNHNV and CDR2 YYDKDF come from the germline V gene (reference sequence). The CDR3 loop reads CATSRDRGGYNEQFF. The DNA for the CDR3 is TGTGCCACCAGCAGAGACCGGGGGGGTTACAATGAGCAGTTCTTC.

V and J are TRBV5-8 and TRBJ2-4; 9 positions agree with TRBD2. Trimming removed 2 bases from V and 2 bases from J; junction bases left unmatched: 2. Germline V lookup: CDR1 SGHTS, CDR2 YDEGEE. The CDR3 is made up of 15 amino acids. DNA for the CDR3: TGTGCCAGCAGCTTTAGCGGGGGTACCAAAAACATTCAGTACTTC. Translating gives CASSFSGGTKNIQYF.

This chain joins TRBV4-1 and TRBJ1-1; D remains unclear. The CDR3 is made up of 12 amino acids. The V end lost 4 bases, the J end lost 1 base, and 4 bases lay between the germline ends. Germline V gene data show CDR1 as MGHRA and CDR2 as YSYEKL. CDR3 sequence (DNA): TGCGCCAGCAGCCCCGGGAACACTGAAGCTTTCTTT. Translation: CASSPGNTEAFF.

This clone was counted between two and nine times. The chain is built from TRBV6-5 and TRBJ1-4; D remains unclear. V was shortened by 6 bases and J by 5 bases, with 13 bases between the two germline ends. CDR1 and CDR2 from the germline V gene are MNHEY and SVGAGI. The CDR3 extends over 14 amino acids. The DNA for the CDR3 is TGTGCCAGCAGCCTGACTGGGAGCAATGAAAAACTGTTTTTT. Encoded protein: CASSLTGSNEKLFF.

This chain joins TRBV11-2 and TRBJ2-2; D is ambiguous. Germline CDR1 reads SGHAT; CDR2 reads FQNNGV. CDR3 length: 15 amino acids. V was trimmed by 6 bases and J by 5 bases, leaving 16 bases between them. The CDR3 is CASRSYFGLTGELFF. In nucleotides, the CDR3 is TGTGCCAGCAGATCGTATTTCGGTCTGACCGGGGAGCTGTTTTTT.

This clone was counted a single time. V gene TRBV6-5 combines with J gene TRBJ2-1; 10 bases fit TRBD2. This CDR3 spans 16 amino acids. Per germline, CDR1 MNHEY and CDR2 SVGAGI. The V and J ends lost 2 bases and 8 bases, in that order; junction bases with no gene match: 9. The CDR3 spells CASSYLSSGGGDEQFF. The CDR3 coding sequence is TGTGCCAGCAGTTACCTCTCTAGCGGGGGAGGCGATGAGCAGTTCTTC.

This clone has a single count. J is TRBJ2-1 and V is TRBV7-9; perhaps TRBD1 as D (5 bases). The CDR3 is made up of 14 amino acids. Germline assignment: CDR1 SEHNR and CDR2 FQNEAQ (reference sequence). Between the trimmed V and J ends, which lost 7 bases and 7 bases, there was a span of 17 bases. The DNA for the CDR3 is TGTGCCAGCACCCCACGAGGACATTGGAATGAGCAGTTCTTC. This codes for CASTPRGHWNEQFF.

This clone was recorded many times. V gene TRBV5-1 combines with J gene TRBJ2-1; TRBD2 agrees at 9 bases. Germline V CDR1 and CDR2: SGHRS, YFSETQ. With 0 bases clipped from V and 6 bases from J, the junction kept 4 bases outside the gene matches. The CDR3 length is 15 residues. CDR3 DNA: TGCGCCAGCAGCTTGGGCGGGAGGGCCTTCAATGAGCAGTTCTTC. The encoded protein is CASSLGGRAFNEQFF.

This chain joins TRBV27 and TRBJ1-6; possibly TRBD1 for D (6 bases). Germline lookup yields CDR1 MNHEY and CDR2 SMNVEV (reference sequence). Between the trimmed V and J ends, which lost 9 bases and 5 bases, there was a span of 14 bases. CDR3 size: 14 residues. CDR3 sequence: CASTLDSNNSPLHF. The CDR3 DNA is TGTGCCAGTACCCTGGACAGCAATAATTCACCCCTCCACTTT.

This clone was recorded a few times. The chain carries TRBV19 and TRBJ1-5; D possibly corresponds to TRBD1 (5 bases). Germline V gene lookup returns CDR1 LNHDA and CDR2 SQIVND (reference sequence). The CDR3 is made up of 13 amino acids. V lost 6 bases and J 4 bases, leaving 10 bases between the germline ends. The CDR3 coding sequence is TGTGCCAGTAGCCCGACAGAGAATCAGCCCCAGCATTTT. It specifies CASSPTENQPQHF.

The V call is TRBV11-2, the J call TRBJ2-1, with 14 bases identical to TRBD2. Germline values: CDR1 SGHAT, CDR2 FQNNGV. The CDR3 is made up of 17 amino acids. The V gene end was trimmed by 4 bases and the J gene end by 1 base; junction bases not matched to a gene: 3. CDR3 bases: TGTGCCAGCAGCTGGGGACTAGCGGGGGATTCCTACAATGAGCAGTTCTTC. Translated, it gives CASSWGLAGDSYNEQFF.

The chain employs TRBV6-1 and TRBJ1-5; D is perhaps TRBD1 (5 bases). CDR1 MNHNS and CDR2 SASEGT come from the germline V gene. The CDR3 has 16 residues. Trimming took 0 bases from V and 0 from J, leaving 9 bases between them. In nucleotides, the CDR3 is TGTGCCAGCAGTGAAGCGGGGGGATATAGCAATCAGCCCCAGCATTTT. Residues: CASSEAGGYSNQPQHF.

The chain is built from TRBV28 and TRBJ2-7, with 8 bases identical to TRBD1. Germline V gene lookup returns CDR1 MDHEN and CDR2 SYDVKM. The CDR3 sequence is 16 residues long. V gave up 2 bases and J gave up 2 bases; unmatched junction bases: 8. The CDR3 DNA sequence: TGTGCCAGCAGTTTAAAGACAGGGGCAACGGCCTACGAGCAGTACTTC. Translated: CASSLKTGATAYEQYF.

A single count supports this clone. The junction and the germline gene differ at one end; a read error may be behind it. This chain links TRBV14 with TRBJ2-3; 11 nucleotides line up with TRBD2. Germline V gene data show CDR1 as SGHDN and CDR2 as FVKESK. The CDR3 length is 14 residues. The CDR3 loop is CASSQDSWGLAVAF. CDR3 sequence (DNA): TGTGCCAGCAGCCAAGACAGTTGGGGACTAGCGGTGGCTTTT.

The sample holds a few counts of this clone. The chain is built from TRBV7-9 and TRBJ1-1; D perhaps matches TRBD1 (6 bases). The CDR3 runs to 15 residues. The germline CDR1 and CDR2 sequences are SEHNR and FQNEAQ (reference sequence). Between the trimmed V and J ends, which lost 5 bases and 7 bases, there was a span of 20 bases. The CDR3 DNA reads as TGTGCCAGCAGCCCACCGGGACATAGAGCCGATGAAGCTTTCTTT. It translates to CASSPPGHRADEAFF.

As DNA, the CDR3 is TGTGCCAGCAGCGGACAGGAGTATGAGGGCTACACCTTC. Residues: CASSGQEYEGYTF. J is TRBJ1-2 and V is TRBV6-5, with 7 bases matching TRBD1. The germline V gene encodes CDR1 MNHEY and CDR2 SVGAGI. V dropped 6 bases and J dropped 8; count of bases not matched to a gene: 9. The CDR3 runs to 13 residues.

The V gene is TRBV27, the J gene TRBJ1-2; possible D gene TRBD1, 6 bases. The length of the CDR3 is 16 residues. With 6 bases removed from V and 4 bases from J, the gap between germline ends came to 21 bases. Looked up from germline, CDR1 is MNHEY and CDR2 is SMNVEV (reference sequence). The CDR3 DNA reads as TGTGCCAGCAGAGGGGGGGTGGGGCGTGACGGCTATGGCTACACCTTC. Protein product: CASRGGVGRDGYGYTF.

This rearrangement joins TRBV19 to TRBJ2-2; 9 bases are shared with TRBD1. V was clipped by 5 bases and J by 0 bases; unmatched bases: 4. From germline, CDR1 is LNHDA and CDR2 SQIVND (reference sequence). The CDR3 loop spans 16 amino acids. The CDR3 is CASSPGQGANTGELFF. The DNA for the CDR3 is TGTGCCAGTAGTCCGGGACAGGGCGCGAACACCGGGGAGCTGTTTTTT.

The chain carries TRBV7-6 and TRBJ2-1; 8 bases are shared with TRBD2. The V segment lost 0 bases and the J segment 0 bases; nucleotides outside the gene matches: 4. CDR1 SGHVS and CDR2 FNYEAQ come from the germline V gene. The CDR3 length is 17 residues. The CDR3 region has the DNA TGTGCCAGCAGCTTAGCCCCCGGGACTAGCTCCTACAATGAGCAGTTCTTC. Translation gives CASSLAPGTSSYNEQFF.

This clone was seen more than once but under ten times. The chain carries TRBV5-5 and TRBJ1-1; perhaps TRBD1 as D (6 bases). The CDR3 totals 14 residues. Germline V CDR1 and CDR2: SGHKS, YYEKEE (reference sequence). The V gene lost 0 bases and the J gene lost 3 bases, with 9 bases spanning the gap. CDR3 loop: CASSLGQAYTEAFF. The CDR3, as DNA: TGTGCCAGCAGCTTGGGACAGGCTTACACTGAAGCTTTCTTT.

The chain combines TRBV7-2 with TRBJ1-2; the D is unclear. V shed 6 bases and J shed 8 bases, with 16 bases lying between them. The germline V gene encodes CDR1 SGHTA and CDR2 FQGNSA. This CDR3 has 13 amino acids. DNA for the CDR3: TGTGCCAGCAGACCCACCCTCGCTGGCGGCTACACCTTC. This encodes CASRPTLAGGYTF.

V is TRBV19 and J is TRBJ1-2; D call uncertain. V gave up 5 bases and J gave up 4 bases, with 8 bases separating them. The germline gives CDR1 LNHDA, CDR2 SQIVND (reference sequence). The length of the CDR3 is 12 residues. CDR3 in amino acids: CASSLQPYGYTF. DNA of the CDR3: TGTGCCAGTAGTTTACAGCCCTATGGCTACACCTTC. Full variable domain (rest looked up from reference TRBV19 and TRBJ1-2): DGGITQSPKYLFRKEGQNVTLSCEQNLNHDAMYWYRQDPGQGLRLIYYSQIVNDFQKGDIAEGYSVSREKKESFPLTVTSAQKNPTAFYLCASSLQPYGYTFGSGTRLTVV.

J is TRBJ1-1 and V is TRBV6-5, with D maybe TRBD1 (5 bases). This CDR3 is built from 14 residues. Germline-derived CDR1 and CDR2 are MNHEY and SVGAGI. V lost 2 bases, J lost 1 base, and 8 bases lay in between. The CDR3 bases are TGTGCCAGCAGTTACGGGGCCCCGAACACTGAAGCTTTCTTT. Its translation: CASSYGAPNTEAFF.